What follows describes a single T cell receptor beta chain. Its antigen is undetermined. This entry comes from a study of shared clonotypes between healthy human individuals. Study-level findings and limits: Only blood was sampled, and tissue TCR repertoires likely differ from blood ones.

Only in-frame clones appear in the TCRdb table, and some are missing; sequencing was by immunoSEQ multiplex PCR. The sample contains around 2.3 million clones, approximately 94% of which appear only once. Sample: naive CD4+ T cells sorted from blood. Subset reported: CD45RA+ positively selected. This sequence originates from a man aged 18 to 29 in good health.

CDR3 region: CASSDGDSQYNEQFF. The CDR3, as DNA: TGTGCCAGTAGCGATGGGGACAGCCAATACAATGAGCAGTTCTTC. The rearrangement joins TRBV19 to TRBJ2-1; 7 nucleotides match TRBD1. V shed 6 bases and J 4 bases; nucleotides not matched to a gene: 9. This CDR3 has 15 amino acids. Germline CDR1 is LNHDA and CDR2 is SQIVND (reference sequence). Combining the CDR3 with reference TRBV19 and TRBJ2-1 gives the whole variable domain DGGITQSPKYLFRKEGQNVTLSCEQNLNHDAMYWYRQDPGQGLRLIYYSQIVNDFQKGDIAEGYSVSREKKESFPLTVTSAQKNPTAFYLCASSDGDSQYNEQFFGPGTRLTVL.